Shown below are 11 T cell receptor beta chains from a single sample sequenced in a study of T cell responses to AZD1222 COVID-19 vaccine. Clones were read by immunoSEQ multiplex PCR, and TCRdb kept only the in-frame ones, dropping some. The sample holds roughly 90,000 clones, about 89% seen once. Sequencing used peripheral blood, obtained on day 0 of MenACWY control vaccination. These receptor sequences come from an adult in good health.

The CDR3 here is CASSKAGQDSTDTQYF. Here the CDR3 DNA reads TGTGCCAGCAGCAAAGCAGGGCAAGATAGCACAGATACGCAGTATTTT. This chain links TRBV21-1 with TRBJ2-3. TRBV21-1 is a known pseudogene. The CDR3 sequence is 16 residues long.

This clone showed up just once. The V and J genes are TRBV7-2 and TRBJ2-2; a weak D match, TRBD2 (5 bases). Germline-derived CDR1 and CDR2 are SGHTA and FQGNSA. The CDR3 consists of 13 residues. Trimming left V 4 bases short and J 10 bases short, with 13 bases between. CDR3 loop: CASSSNFGLELFF. In DNA, the CDR3 is TGTGCCAGCAGCTCTAATTTCGGACTGGAGCTGTTTTTT.

V and J are TRBV6-5 and TRBJ2-7; 11 bases agree with TRBD2. The junction had 8 bases not matched to a gene; V was cut back by 2 bases and J by 5 bases. CDR1 is MNHEY and CDR2 is SVGAGI in the germline V gene. The CDR3 is 16 residues long. CDR3 nucleotides: TGTGCCAGCAGTTACGATAGCGGGAGGGCCCGGAACGAGCAGTACTTC. Its protein product is CASSYDSGRARNEQYF.

The rearrangement joins TRBV6-5 to TRBJ2-5; 7 nucleotides line up with TRBD2. J gave up 5 bases and V 8 bases, and 8 bases lay outside the gene matches. Germline V lookup: CDR1 MNHEY, CDR2 SVGAGI. The CDR3 is 13 residues long. CDR3 in amino acids: CASGLVGEETQYF. The CDR3 DNA reads as TGTGCCAGCGGACTAGTAGGAGAGGAGACCCAGTACTTC.

This chain joins TRBV5-4 and TRBJ2-2, with D perhaps TRBD2 (6 bases). V gave up 0 bases and J gave up 7 bases, with 10 bases separating them. The CDR3 is made up of 14 amino acids. In germline, CDR1 is SGHNT, CDR2 YYREEE (reference sequence). DNA of the CDR3: TGTGCCAGCAGCTTGGTGGGGGGAGACGGGGAGCTGTTTTTT. Its translation is CASSLVGGDGELFF.

The V gene is TRBV7-8, the J gene TRBJ2-3; D ambiguous. V lost 1 base and J 0 bases, leaving 11 bases between the germline ends. CDR1 is SGHVS and CDR2 is FQNEAQ in the germline V gene. This CDR3 contains 16 residues. The chain's CDR3 is CASSLGLERSTDTQYF. CDR3 nucleotide sequence: TGTGCCAGCAGCTTAGGGTTAGAGAGGAGCACAGATACGCAGTATTTT.

The chain uses TRBV30 and TRBJ1-4; no clear D. The CDR3 has 12 amino acids. V was clipped by 5 bases and J by 7 bases, with 11 bases between them. The germline V gene encodes CDR1 GTSNPN and CDR2 SVGIG (reference sequence). The CDR3 nucleotides are TGTGCCTGGGGGCCCGGGGTTGAAAAACTGTTTTTT. Translated: CAWGPGVEKLFF.

The J gene is TRBJ2-4, the V gene TRBV12-3 or TRBV12-4; D may be TRBD1 or TRBD2 (6 bases each). Trimming cost V 6 bases and J 8 bases, with 14 bases left between them. This CDR3 is 13 amino acids long. CDR3 sequence reads: CASRPGGADIQYF. Written as DNA, the CDR3 is TGTGCCAGCAGGCCCGGGGGCGCGGACATTCAGTACTTC.

This clone was seen only once. The CDR3 is CASTPSGANVLTF. The CDR3 coding sequence is TGTGCCAGTACCCCGTCTGGGGCCAACGTCCTGACTTTC. The V call is TRBV19, the J call TRBJ2-6; no clear D gene. This CDR3 is built from 13 residues. Trimming took 7 bases from V and 1 from J, leaving 5 bases between them. From germline, CDR1 is LNHDA and CDR2 SQIVND (reference sequence).

The rearrangement joins TRBV12-3 or TRBV12-4 to TRBJ1-4; possible D gene TRBD1, 6 bases. Trimming removed 10 bases from V and 4 bases from J, with 13 bases in between. The CDR3 length is 13 residues. The CDR3 nucleotides read TGTGCCACCCGAGGGGGGGGTAATGAAAAACTGTTTTTT. Translated: CATRGGGNEKLFF.

The rearrangement links TRBV7-8 to TRBJ2-7; unclear D gene. CDR3 length equals 16 residues. Germline V gives CDR1 SGHVS, CDR2 FQNEAQ. V lost 0 bases, J lost 2 bases, and 14 bases lay in between. The CDR3 region is CASSLASPLAPYEQYF. In DNA form, the CDR3 reads TGTGCCAGCAGCTTAGCAAGCCCCCTGGCCCCCTACGAGCAGTACTTC.